What follows are 22 T cell receptor beta chains derived from one specimen sequenced in a study of blood T cells in healthy people across ages. Next came a second PCR, run for roughly 6 to 11 cycles, which used a sample-barcoded 5' primer along with a J-beta primer mix. In TCRdb, the 5' RACE reads were re-called with MiXCR into one record per CDR3 protein. The sample includes 1.4 million or so distinct CDR3 sequences, about 42% of them seen just once. Specimen: blood. The receptors shown here come from a woman aged 18-29 years in good health.

This clonotype was recorded a few times. This sequence joins TRBV20-1 and TRBJ2-5; 12 nucleotides agree with TRBD2. The CDR3 covers 14 residues. The germline gives CDR1 DFQATT, CDR2 SNEGSKA (reference sequence). The trim removed 5 bases at V and 5 bases at J, leaving 6 bases unmatched. The CDR3 loop reads CSAPTSGSAETQYF. The CDR3 DNA is TGCAGTGCTCCGACTAGCGGGAGTGCTGAGACCCAGTACTTC.

Regarding this clonotype: Relative to the germline gene, one junction end is altered; a read error may explain this. V and J are TRBV27 and TRBJ2-5, with a possible D match to TRBD1 (5 bases). The end of the DNA aligns better with TRBJ2-7, so the J call may be wrong. The CDR3 is 13 residues long. Germline CDR1 is MNHEY and CDR2 is SMNVEV (reference sequence). The CDR3 here is CAGSYRQFHEQYF. The CDR3 DNA reads as TGTGCCGGCAGTTACCGACAGTTCCACGAGCAGTACTTC.

At least ten counts were recorded for this clonotype. The chain is built from TRBV12-3 or TRBV12-4 and TRBJ2-7, with TRBD2 matching 11 bases. The V segment lost 3 bases and the J segment 3 bases; nucleotides outside the gene matches: 1. CDR3 length equals 14 residues. For the CDR3, the DNA is TGTGCCAGCAGTTTCGGACTAGCGGGCTACGAGCAGTACTTC. Translating gives CASSFGLAGYEQYF.

This clonotype was seen at least ten times. The chain couples TRBV6-2 or TRBV6-3 to TRBJ2-1; D remains unclear. Per germline, CDR1 MNHEY and CDR2 SVGEGT. The V and J ends lost 6 bases and 6 bases respectively, with 9 bases between them. The CDR3 has 12 residues. CDR3 coding DNA: TGTGCCAGCAGCTATAGTACCAATGAGCAGTTCTTC. This gives the protein CASSYSTNEQFF.

The CDR3 DNA is TGTGCCAGCAGCATGGATCAGGAGCGAACTCAGCCCCAGCATTTT. Translating it yields CASSMDQERTQPQHF. The chain links TRBV5-5 to TRBJ1-5; D not resolved. Deletions cut 4 bases from V and 6 bases from J, with 17 bases between. The germline V gene has CDR1 SGHKS and CDR2 YYEKEE (reference sequence). The CDR3 runs to 15 residues.

This clonotype was observed a handful of times. V is TRBV20-1 and J is TRBJ1-6; 7 nucleotides line up with TRBD1. Per germline, CDR1 DFQATT and CDR2 SNEGSKA (reference sequence). The trim removed 3 bases at V and 6 bases at J, leaving 5 bases unmatched. The CDR3 is 14 residues long. The CDR3 coding sequence is TGCAGTGCTAGGACAGGGCGTCTTAATTCACCCCTCCACTTT. Residues: CSARTGRLNSPLHF.

The chain combines TRBV7-9 with TRBJ1-4; 10 positions match TRBD1. V lost 5 bases, J lost 6 bases, and 6 bases stayed unmatched. CDR3 length: 15 amino acids. The germline CDR1 and CDR2 sequences are SEHNR and FQNEAQ (reference sequence). DNA for the CDR3: TGTGCCAGCAGCCCACCGGGACAGGGGCATGAAAAACTGTTTTTT. Translated, it gives CASSPPGQGHEKLFF.

A few counts support this clonotype. V usage is TRBV5-1 and J usage is TRBJ2-5; the D is unclear. Germline V gene data show CDR1 as SGHRS and CDR2 as YFSETQ. Trimming took 1 base from V and 5 from J, leaving 9 bases between them. This CDR3 comprises 13 residues. The CDR3: CASSLSGFETQYF. Here the CDR3 DNA reads TGCGCCAGCAGCTTGAGTGGCTTTGAGACCCAGTACTTC.

This clonotype was detected only a few times. The chain links TRBV5-1 to TRBJ2-3; no reliable D call. Trimming shortened V by 0 bases and J by 5 bases, and 7 bases separated the two germline ends. Germline lookup yields CDR1 SGHRS and CDR2 YFSETQ. This CDR3 contains 13 residues. In DNA form, the CDR3 reads TGCGCCAGCAGCTTGGGGTCCTTAGATACGCAGTATTTT. Residues: CASSLGSLDTQYF.

This clonotype appeared a few times. The chain couples TRBV15 to TRBJ1-5, with D perhaps TRBD1 (6 bases). The germline CDR1 and CDR2 sequences are LNHNV and YYDKDF (reference sequence). This CDR3 comprises 15 residues. Trimming shortened V by 9 bases and J by 0 bases, and 15 bases separated the two germline ends. The CDR3 is CATTQTGYSNQPQHF. For the CDR3, the DNA is TGTGCCACAACCCAGACAGGTTATAGCAATCAGCCCCAGCATTTT.

This clonotype was observed at least ten times. The gene calls are TRBV24-1 and TRBJ2-3; TRBD2 agrees at 9 bases. The germline V gene has CDR1 KGHDR and CDR2 SFDVKD. The CDR3 contains 15 residues. Germline trimming cut 4 bases from V and 3 bases from J; bases unmatched to any gene: 4. CDR3 nucleotide sequence: TGTGCCACCAGTGACGGGGGACTAGCAACAGATACGCAGTATTTT. It yields the protein CATSDGGLATDTQYF.

The V gene is TRBV5-1, the J gene TRBJ1-1; D is ambiguous. The ends were cut back, 2 bases at V and 7 bases at J, with 6 bases in the middle. Germline V gives CDR1 SGHRS, CDR2 YFSETQ. The CDR3 consists of 11 residues. Here the CDR3 DNA reads TGCGCCAGCAGCTTCGCCGGTGAAGCTTTCTTT. Encoded protein: CASSFAGEAFF.

This clonotype has just a few counts. The chain uses TRBV24-1 and TRBJ2-1; either TRBD1 or TRBD2 may fit D (5 bases each). CDR3 length: 14 amino acids. The germline gives CDR1 KGHDR, CDR2 SFDVKD. The V end lost 4 bases, the J end lost 1 base, and 7 bases lay between the germline ends. The CDR3, as DNA: TGTGCCACCAGTGAGTGGGGGTCCTACAATGAGCAGTTCTTC. This translates into CATSEWGSYNEQFF.

The chain employs TRBV7-2 and TRBJ2-7; 9 bases map to TRBD1. Germline V gene data show CDR1 as SGHTA and CDR2 as FQGNSA. CDR3 length: 14 amino acids. V trimming: 1 base; J trimming: 7 bases; junction bases outside the gene matches: 5. The CDR3 region has the DNA TGTGCCAGCAGCTTAGGAGGGACAGGGAGGGAGCAGTACTTC. This codes for CASSLGGTGREQYF.

This clonotype was seen a handful of times. The chain uses TRBV28 and TRBJ2-1; TRBD2 agrees at 12 bases. From germline, CDR1 is MDHEN and CDR2 SYDVKM. This CDR3 is 15 amino acids long. V was pared by 5 bases and J by 14 bases, with 13 bases of the junction left unmatched. The CDR3 sequence: CASSPLGLAGQGEFF. The CDR3 coding sequence is TGTGCCAGCAGTCCGTTGGGACTAGCGGGTCAAGGGGAGTTCTTC.

This chain uses TRBV29-1 with TRBJ2-5; 7 positions match TRBD1. The CDR3 runs 13 residues. The germline V gene encodes CDR1 SQVTM and CDR2 ANQGSEA. J gave up 3 bases and V 6 bases, and 7 bases lay outside the gene matches. CDR3 DNA sequence: TGCAGCGTCCGAGGACAGGCAAAAGAGACCCAGTACTTC. It codes for CSVRGQAKETQYF. Full variable domain (rest looked up from reference TRBV29-1 and TRBJ2-5): SAVISQKPSRDICQRGTSLTIQCQVDSQVTMMFWYRQQPGQSLTLIATANQGSEATYESGFVIDKFPISRPNLTFSTLTVSNMSPEDSSIYLCSVRGQAKETQYFGPGTRLLVL.

The gene calls are TRBV10-3 and TRBJ2-1, with 7 bases aligning to TRBD1. The CDR3 is made up of 14 amino acids. Germline lookup yields CDR1 ENHRY and CDR2 SYGVKD. The V gene end was trimmed by 0 bases and the J gene end by 6 bases; junction bases not matched to a gene: 2. The CDR3 sequence is CAISESTGSNEQFF. The CDR3 DNA reads as TGTGCCATCAGTGAGTCGACAGGGTCCAATGAGCAGTTCTTC.

The CDR3 sequence is CASSQMDRGHEKLFF. The CDR3 region has the DNA TGTGCCAGCAGCCAGATGGACAGGGGGCATGAAAAACTGTTTTTT. The chain uses TRBV7-2 and TRBJ1-4, with 11 bases that match TRBD1. The CDR3 loop spans 15 amino acids. Germline V gives CDR1 SGHTA, CDR2 FQGNSA. Losses at the gene ends were 5 bases for V and 6 bases for J; bases not matched to a gene: 5.

This chain uses TRBV6-5 with TRBJ2-2; tentative D call: TRBD2 (5 bases). CDR1 and CDR2 from the germline V gene are MNHEY and SVGAGI. The germline V and J ends were trimmed by 3 bases and 0 bases, with 8 bases remaining between them. The CDR3 is 15 residues long. Written as DNA, the CDR3 is TGTGCCAGCAGTTATCTGACTACGAACACCGGGGAGCTGTTTTTT. Its protein is CASSYLTTNTGELFF.

The chain joins TRBV12-3 or TRBV12-4 to TRBJ2-1, with D hard to call. CDR3 length equals 12 residues. Trimming took off 5 bases at V and 4 bases at J, with 6 bases between the two ends. In DNA form, the CDR3 reads TGTGCCAGCAGTATGCGTTACAATGAGCAGTTCTTC. Protein: CASSMRYNEQFF.

Remarks on this clonotype: Its ends do not fully match the called genes, so a read error is possible. The gene calls are TRBV5-5 and TRBJ2-3, with no clear D. Per the germline V gene, CDR1 is SGHKS and CDR2 is YYEKEE (reference sequence). This CDR3 is built from 12 residues. CDR3 nucleotide sequence: TGTGCCTGCAGCTTTGACCCAGATACGCAGTATTTT. This gives the protein CACSFDPDTQYF.

Regarding this clonotype: Its ends do not fully match the called genes, so a read error is possible. The chain carries TRBV5-1 and TRBJ2-1, with TRBD2 matching 9 bases. This CDR3 spans 16 amino acids. The germline gives CDR1 SGHRS, CDR2 YFSETQ. The CDR3 DNA reads as TGTGCCAGCAGTGGCGGGCTAGCGGGATCCTACAATGAGCAGTTCTTC. It codes for CASSGGLAGSYNEQFF.